This TCR beta chain was sequenced for a study of blood T cell repertoires in COVID-19. CDR1 is GTSNPN, CDR2 SVGIG, per germline (reference sequence). The CDR3 has 15 residues. V was trimmed by 2 bases and J by 4 bases, leaving 16 bases between them. Sequencing was performed with immunoSEQ multiplex PCR; in TCRdb, only in-frame clones are kept and a portion is missing. This sample has 200,000 to 250,000 clones, with over 75% found just once. The V call is TRBV30, the J call TRBJ2-3, with D maybe TRBD1 (5 bases). This receptor was identified in a man aged 45-65 years with COVID-19, enrolled during active disease. The sample was peripheral blood. The CDR3 DNA sequence: TGTGCCTGGAGTCAAGGGGCGCAGGTCTCAGATACGCAGTATTTT. This codes for CAWSQGAQVSDTQYF. Drawing the rest from reference TRBV30 and TRBJ2-3, the complete variable domain is SQTIHQWPATLVQPVGSPLSLECTVEGTSNPNLYWYRQAAGRGLQLLFYSVGIGQISSEVPQNLSASRPQDRQFILSSKKLLLSDSGFYLCAWSQGAQVSDTQYFGPGTRLTVL.